A single T cell receptor (beta chain) is shown here with its context. This CDR3 contains 13 residues. Germline CDR1 SGHTA, CDR2 FQGNSA. Trimming took off 5 bases at V and 5 bases at J, with 10 bases between the two ends. This entry belongs to a study of cytotoxic CD8 clonotypes in ibrutinib-treated CLL. Sequenced by immunoSEQ multiplex PCR; TCRdb stores in-frame clones only, minus some. The data contain 50,000 to 60,000 clones, around four fifths of them singletons. Sequenced material: PBMCs, taken after 24 months of ibrutinib treatment. The clonotype originates from a human donor with chronic lymphocytic leukemia. V is TRBV7-2 and J is TRBJ1-5; possibly TRBD1 for D (5 bases). The CDR3 loop reads CASSKTRDQPQHF. The CDR3 DNA reads TGTGCCAGCAGCAAAACCAGGGATCAGCCCCAGCATTTT.